The 21 T cell receptor beta chains below were found in one sample sequenced in a study of T-cell memory formation after mild COVID-19. TCRdb reanalysed the 5' RACE reads using MiXCR and keeps one entry per CDR3 protein. The sample lists hundreds of thousands of distinct CDR3 sequences, 25% to 30% occurring once. The material sequenced was PBMCs or a T cell subset sorted from them (not recorded which). All receptors come from an adult woman who had mild COVID-19 (a few samples of this study predate the infection). Cell type and time point are not known.

The table lists this clonotype with many counts. The chain employs TRBV9 and TRBJ2-1; 7 bases map to TRBD2. The CDR3 consists of 16 residues. V dropped 0 bases and J dropped 4; count of bases not matched to a gene: 7. Germline assignment: CDR1 SGDLS and CDR2 YYNGEE. CDR3 nucleotide sequence: TGTGCCAGCAGCGTAGCGGGCCTAGCGGAGTACAATGAGCAGTTCTTC. Its protein is CASSVAGLAEYNEQFF.

V usage is TRBV27 and J usage is TRBJ1-2, with 10 bases that match TRBD1. Trimming took 3 bases from V and 5 from J; bases not matched to a gene: 12. CDR3 length: 17 amino acids. Germline V gene sequence: CDR1 MNHEY, CDR2 SMNVEV (reference sequence). The CDR3 reads CASSLARTTGGGYGYTF. The DNA of the CDR3 is TGTGCCAGCAGTTTGGCCCGTACGACAGGGGGCGGTTATGGCTACACCTTC.

This clonotype was counted only a few times. The chain uses TRBV5-1 and TRBJ2-1, with a tentative D call TRBD2 (5 bases). The CDR3 runs to 15 residues. V was pared by 3 bases and J by 4 bases, with 14 bases between. The germline CDR1 and CDR2 sequences are SGHRS and YFSETQ. The chain's CDR3 is CASSSSGSQYNEQFF. The CDR3 DNA follows: TGCGCCAGCAGCTCATCGGGGAGCCAGTACAATGAGCAGTTCTTC.

This clonotype has a handful of counts. The CDR3 DNA reads TGTGCCAGCAGCCCCGGGACAGTCCTCGGCGAGCAGTACTTC. This sequence encodes CASSPGTVLGEQYF. The V call is TRBV21-1, the J call TRBJ2-7; the table's D call TRBD1 went unverified against the DNA. TRBV21-1 corresponds to a pseudogene. There are 14 residues in the CDR3.

This chain uses TRBV9 with TRBJ2-2; 8 nucleotides match TRBD1. The germline gives CDR1 SGDLS, CDR2 YYNGEE. V gave up 0 bases and J gave up 2 bases; unmatched junction bases: 12. CDR3 length equals 19 residues. The CDR3 loop is CASSVAETGAGINTGELFF. In DNA, the CDR3 is TGTGCCAGCAGCGTAGCGGAGACAGGGGCGGGCATAAACACCGGGGAGCTGTTTTTT.

The sample holds a few counts of this clonotype. The rearrangement uses TRBV5-1 and TRBJ2-1; the match to TRBD2 covers 14 bases. The CDR3 totals 16 residues. In germline, CDR1 is SGHRS, CDR2 YFSETQ. V shed 0 bases, J shed 8 bases, and the junction held 4 bases outside the gene matches. In DNA form, the CDR3 reads TGCGCCAGCAGCTTGGGACTAGCGGGGGGGCTGGATGAGCAGTTCTTC. It codes for CASSLGLAGGLDEQFF.

This clonotype was counted a few times. V gene TRBV7-9 combines with J gene TRBJ2-7; D gene unclear. The CDR3 has 12 residues. Germline V CDR1 and CDR2: SEHNR, FQNEAQ (reference sequence). Trimming cost V 2 bases and J 6 bases, with 8 bases left between them. The CDR3 reads CASSLPLIEQYF. In DNA, the CDR3 is TGTGCCAGCAGCTTACCCCTCATCGAGCAGTACTTC.

This clonotype showed up just a few times. The chain combines TRBV10-3 with TRBJ2-2; D remains ambiguous. The CDR3 sequence is 12 residues long. Deletions cut 10 bases from V and 8 bases from J, with 14 bases between. Germline CDR1 and CDR2: ENHRY and SYGVKD. CDR3 protein: CATTQAPGELFF. CDR3 sequence (DNA): TGTGCCACGACCCAGGCCCCAGGGGAGCTGTTTTTT.

This chain uses TRBV7-6 with TRBJ1-1, with D hard to call. CDR1 SGHVS and CDR2 FNYEAQ come from the germline V gene. V was clipped by 1 base and J by 0 bases, with 18 bases between them. This CDR3 spans 18 amino acids. For the CDR3, the DNA is TGTGCCAGCAGCTTAGAGGTCGCAGGCCCGATGATGAACACTGAAGCTTTCTTT. The encoded protein is CASSLEVAGPMMNTEAFF.

Notes on this clonotype: One junction end does not reproduce the germline sequence, and a read error may be involved. The chain joins TRBV11-2 to TRBJ2-3; no clear D gene. The CDR3 sequence is 14 residues long. Germline loops: CDR1 SGHAT, CDR2 FQNNGV. CDR3 DNA sequence: TGTGCCGGCAGCCAAACCCCGCTGGCAGATACGCAGTATTTT. This translates into CAGSQTPLADTQYF.

The rearrangement uses TRBV7-8 and TRBJ2-1, with D hard to call. V shed 2 bases and J shed 5 bases, with 7 bases lying between them. Germline V gene data show CDR1 as SGHVS and CDR2 as FQNEAQ. The CDR3 runs 13 residues. The chain's CDR3 is CASSLSPDNEQFF. The CDR3 DNA reads TGTGCCAGCAGCTTATCCCCCGACAATGAGCAGTTCTTC. Looking up the rest from reference TRBV7-8 and TRBJ2-1 gives the full variable domain: GAGVSQSPRYKVAKRGQDVALRCDPISGHVSLFWYQQALGQGPEFLTYFQNEAQLDKSGLPSDRFFAERPEGSVSTLKIQRTQQEDSAVYLCASSLSPDNEQFFGPGTRLTVL.

This chain links TRBV30 with TRBJ1-2, with a possible D match to TRBD1 (5 bases). V was cut by 3 bases and J by 8 bases, with 16 bases left in between. The CDR3 is made up of 13 amino acids. Germline CDR1 and CDR2: GTSNPN and SVGIG (reference sequence). CDR3 nucleotide sequence: TGTGCCTGGAGCCGGGACGCTAAGCGGGGCTACACCTTC. Residues: CAWSRDAKRGYTF.

This clonotype was picked up a small number of times. The chain uses TRBV3-1 and TRBJ2-7; the D is unclear. Trimming removed 0 bases from V and 3 bases from J, with 3 bases in between. This CDR3 is 12 amino acids long. CDR1 is LGHDT and CDR2 is YNNKEL in the germline V gene (reference sequence). Here the CDR3 reads CASSQDYYEQYF. The CDR3 DNA is TGTGCCAGCAGCCAAGACTACTACGAGCAGTACTTC.

V gene TRBV19 combines with J gene TRBJ2-1, with D unclear. CDR1 and CDR2 (germline): LNHDA, SQIVND (reference sequence). This CDR3 is built from 13 residues. Trimming pared 6 bases from V and 8 bases from J, leaving 14 bases between. The DNA of the CDR3 is TGTGCCAGTAGCTCTGTCAACCACCATGAGCAGTTCTTC. This codes for CASSSVNHHEQFF.

V is TRBV5-4 and J is TRBJ1-6, with a possible D match to TRBD1 (5 bases). V shed 3 bases and J shed 9 bases, with 19 bases lying between them. The CDR3 length is 16 residues. Germline loops: CDR1 SGHNT, CDR2 YYREEE (reference sequence). CDR3 sequence reads: CASSSNVRDGASPLHF. Written as DNA, the CDR3 is TGTGCCAGCAGCTCCAACGTCCGGGACGGGGCTTCACCCCTCCACTTT.

The chain carries TRBV4-1 and TRBJ2-5; D is unresolved. This CDR3 has 14 residues. CDR1 and CDR2 from the germline V gene are MGHRA and YSYEKL. Trimming left V 0 bases short and J 2 bases short, with 7 bases between. CDR3 DNA sequence: TGCGCCAGCAGCCAAGATTCTAATCAAGAGACCCAGTACTTC. It translates to CASSQDSNQETQYF.

This clonotype showed up just a few times. The rearrangement joins TRBV18 to TRBJ2-1; no clear D. Germline assignment: CDR1 KGHSH and CDR2 LQKENI. Deletions cut 0 bases from V and 8 bases from J, with 14 bases between. The CDR3 is 15 amino acids. CDR3 bases: TGTGCCAGCTCACCACCAAACTACGGGTTTCATGAGCAGTTCTTC. It is translated as CASSPPNYGFHEQFF.

V and J are TRBV5-1 and TRBJ2-3, with TRBD1 matching over 10 bases. The J segment lost 3 bases and the V segment lost 2 bases, leaving 6 bases of the junction unmatched. This CDR3 spans 16 amino acids. Looked up from germline, CDR1 is SGHRS and CDR2 is YFSETQ. CDR3 sequence (DNA): TGCGCCAGCAGCTTTTTGGGACAGGGGAGTACAGATACGCAGTATTTT. Its protein product is CASSFLGQGSTDTQYF.

The rearrangement links TRBV30 to TRBJ1-6; 9 bases align to TRBD1. V was clipped by 4 bases and J by 0 bases; unmatched bases: 7. The germline V gene has CDR1 GTSNPN and CDR2 SVGIG (reference sequence). The CDR3 is made up of 17 amino acids. Written as DNA, the CDR3 is TGTGCCTGGACTAGGGACAGGGTTCGCTCCTATAATTCACCCCTCCACTTT. Protein sequence: CAWTRDRVRSYNSPLHF.

The rearrangement joins TRBV6-1 to TRBJ1-2, with a possible D match to TRBD1 (5 bases). V lost 1 base and J lost 7, with 10 bases in between. Germline V gene sequence: CDR1 MNHNS, CDR2 SASEGT. The CDR3 spans 13 residues. The CDR3 region is CASSEVNRPGYTF. CDR3 sequence (DNA): TGTGCCAGCAGTGAAGTGAACAGGCCTGGCTACACCTTC.

The gene calls are TRBV5-1 and TRBJ1-1, with D unresolved. CDR3 size: 13 residues. Germline V lookup: CDR1 SGHRS, CDR2 YFSETQ. Trimming took off 3 bases at V and 1 base at J, with 7 bases between the two ends. In DNA, the CDR3 is TGCGCCAGCAGCTCCGCAAAGAACACTGAAGCTTTCTTT. This translates into CASSSAKNTEAFF.